The rows below give T cell receptor beta chains drawn from one sample of a study of cytomegalovirus exposure and HLA in healthy donors. Clones were sequenced by immunoSEQ multiplex PCR, and TCRdb holds only the in-frame ones, with some missing. The sample holds around 260,000 clones, about 90% seen once. The sequencing input was PBMCs. These receptors were collected from a woman in her thirties in good health and CMV-seronegative. The CDR3 runs from the conserved cysteine through the conserved F or W. D genes are given only for firm matches. Some rows mark clone size as missing; the rest say once, few, many or name a class of expanded clone.

TRBV6-6	TRBJ1-1	13	TRBD1	NA	TGTGCCAGCAGAGGACAGGTACCCACTGAAGCTTTCTTT	CASRGQVPTEAFF
TRBV28	TRBJ2-2	14	TRBD2	NA	TGTGCCAGCAGTCGAAGCGGGAGCACCGGGGAGCTGTTTTTT	CASSRSGSTGELFF
TRBV14	TRBJ2-3	18	NA	NA	TGTGCCAGCAGCCAAGAAGAGGGGGTTTGGGGGCGAAGAGATACGCAGTATTTT	CASSQEEGVWGRRDTQYF
TRBV6-1	TRBJ2-7	13	TRBD1	NA	TGTGCCAGCAGTGTGACAGGGCGAAGCGAGCAGTACTTC	CASSVTGRSEQYF
TRBV19	TRBJ1-5	17	NA	NA	TGTGCCAGTAGTATAGGGACAGTTAGATATAGCAATCAGCCCCAGCATTTT	CASSIGTVRYSNQPQHF
TRBV27	TRBJ2-3	16	TRBD2	NA	TGTGCCAGCAGTTTATTCGGCGGGGGTGGCACAGATACGCAGTATTTT	CASSLFGGGGTDTQYF
TRBV18	TRBJ2-7	12	NA	NA	TGTGCCAGCTCACCTCGACGTGACGAGCAGTACTTC	CASSPRRDEQYF
TRBV28	TRBJ2-7	15	TRBD2	NA	TGTGCCAGCACCTCCGGGACTAGCGGAACCTACGAGCAGTACTTC	CASTSGTSGTYEQYF
TRBV15	TRBJ2-6	14	NA	NA	TGTGCCACCAGCAGAGGAACCGGGGCCAACGTCCTGACTTTC	CATSRGTGANVLTF
TRBV5-4	TRBJ2-1	14	NA	NA	TGTGCCAGCAGCATAGAGCTCTCCTACAATGAGCAGTTCTTC	CASSIELSYNEQFF
TRBV5-6	TRBJ1-5	14	TRBD1	NA	TGTGCCAGCAGCTTGTGGCAGGGGGGTCAGCCCCAGCATTTT	CASSLWQGGQPQHF
TRBV2	TRBJ2-1	11	NA	NA	TGTGCCAGCACCCGAGACAATGAGCAGTTCTTC	CASTRDNEQFF
TRBV7-3	TRBJ2-2	14	NA	NA	TGTGCCAGCAGCTTAATAGGTGCCACCGGGGAGCTGTTTTTT	CASSLIGATGELFF
TRBV11-3	TRBJ2-1	15	TRBD2	NA	TGTGCCAGCAGCAATCTAGCGGGAGGGGATAATGAGCAGTTCTTC	CASSNLAGGDNEQFF
TRBV27	TRBJ2-2	17	TRBD2	NA	TGTGCCAGCCGCCCGCGGGGACTAGCGGGAGTGGGCGGGGAGCTGTTTTTT	CASRPRGLAGVGGELFF
TRBV28	TRBJ2-5	13	NA	NA	TGTGCCAGCAGTCTACAACCTTCGGGGACCCAGTACTTC	CASSLQPSGTQYF
TRBV18	TRBJ1-5	16	NA	NA	TGTGCCAGCTCACCACTGCGGCAGGGAGGGAGTCAGCCCCAGCATTTT	CASSPLRQGGSQPQHF
TRBV21-1	TRBJ2-4	11	NA	NA	TGTGCCAGCAGCAAAGAGGGGTTGCTGTACTTC	CASSKEGLLYF
TRBV6-6	TRBJ2-2	16	TRBD2	NA	TGTGCCACCACTCAGGGACTAGTGAGGGAACCCGGGGAGCTGTTTTTT	CATTQGLVREPGELFF
TRBV20-1	TRBJ2-7	11	NA	NA	TGCAGTGCTAGGCCGGGTTATGAGCAGTACTTC	CSARPGYEQYF
TRBV7-2	TRBJ2-7	14	TRBD1	once	TGTGCCAGCAGCCGGGACAGGGTGGCCTACGAGCAGTACTTC	CASSRDRVAYEQYF
TRBV27	TRBJ2-1	21	TRBD2	NA	TGTGCCAGCAGTCCCAAACAAATGACTAGCGGGAGCCCCAGCTCCTACAATGAGCAGTTCTTC	CASSPKQMTSGSPSSYNEQFF
TRBV7-9	TRBJ2-2	19	TRBD1	NA	TGTGCCAGCAGCTTAGTGGTTTGGGACGGACAGGGACCTACCGGGGAGCTGTTTTTT	CASSLVVWDGQGPTGELFF
TRBV12-5	TRBJ1-1	12	NA	NA	TGTGCTAGTGGTTTGTGGCAGTCTGAAGCTTTCTTT	CASGLWQSEAFF
TRBV7-3	TRBJ1-1	14	NA	NA	TGTGCCAGCAGCCCGACAGGCCGGAACACTGAAGCTTTCTTT	CASSPTGRNTEAFF
TRBV10-3	TRBJ1-2	13	NA	NA	TGTGCCACCGAGAACGAAGGGACGGCAGGCTACACCTTC	CATENEGTAGYTF
TRBV2	TRBJ2-3	14	NA	NA	TGTGCCAGCAGAGAAGACGGCGGGCTAGATACGCAGTATTTT	CASREDGGLDTQYF
TRBV7-9	TRBJ2-7	15	TRBD1	NA	TGTGCCAGCAGCCCCCGGGACAGGGTGTACTACGAGCAGTACTTC	CASSPRDRVYYEQYF
TRBV30	TRBJ2-1	16	TRBD1	NA	TGTGCCTGGAGCCCGACCGGGACAGGGATCTACAATGAGCAGTTCTTC	CAWSPTGTGIYNEQFF
TRBV7-9	TRBJ2-1	18	TRBD2	NA	TGTGCCAGCAGCCCTCGGACTAGCGGAATCCGGGGTTACAATGAGCAGTTCTTC	CASSPRTSGIRGYNEQFF
TRBV6-1	TRBJ1-3	16	NA	many	TGTGCCAGCAGTGAGTTTAAAGGTGGAGGAGGAAACACCATATATTTT	CASSEFKGGGGNTIYF
TRBV7-6	TRBJ2-7	17	TRBD1	NA	TGTGCCAGCAGCTACAACCCCACGACAGGGGAATCCTACGAGCAGTACTTC	CASSYNPTTGESYEQYF
TRBV5-1	TRBJ2-7	16	TRBD1	NA	TGCGCCAGCAGCCCGGCCCGGGACAGGACCATCTACGAGCAGTACTTC	CASSPARDRTIYEQYF
TRBV5-1	TRBJ2-7	13	NA	NA	TGCGCCAGCAGCGCGGGACAGCTCTACGAGCAGTACTTC	CASSAGQLYEQYF
TRBV27	TRBJ2-3	12	NA	NA	TGTGCCAGCAGTACCGGCACAGATACGCAGTATTTT	CASSTGTDTQYF
TRBV27	TRBJ2-1	15	TRBD2	NA	TGTGCCAGCAGCCGGGGACTAGCGGGATCCAATGAGCAGTTCTTC	CASSRGLAGSNEQFF
TRBV2	TRBJ1-6	13	NA	NA	TGTGCCGGAACACAGGACGGTAATTCACCCCTCCACTTT	CAGTQDGNSPLHF
TRBV6-1	TRBJ1-4	14	NA	NA	TGTGCCAGCCGACCTCTGGCAACTAATGAAAAACTGTTTTTT	CASRPLATNEKLFF
TRBV2	TRBJ2-3	14	TRBD2	NA	TGTGCCAGCAGCCCCGCAAGCGGGAGAGATACGCAGTATTTT	CASSPASGRDTQYF
TRBV11-3	TRBJ2-7	15	TRBD2	NA	TGTGCCAGCAGCTTAGTTTCTAGCGGGAGTTGGGAGCAGTACTTC	CASSLVSSGSWEQYF
TRBV5-5	TRBJ1-2	14	NA	NA	TGTGCCAGCAGCCCGGAAGGGGTACCTCGGGGCTACACCTTC	CASSPEGVPRGYTF
TRBV9	TRBJ2-6	14	NA	NA	TGTGCCAGCAGCGTTAGGACAGGGGCCAACGTCCTGACTTTC	CASSVRTGANVLTF
TRBV5-1	TRBJ2-1	14	NA	NA	TGCGCCAGCAGCGATGCAGCCAGGGATAATGAGCAGTTCTTC	CASSDAARDNEQFF